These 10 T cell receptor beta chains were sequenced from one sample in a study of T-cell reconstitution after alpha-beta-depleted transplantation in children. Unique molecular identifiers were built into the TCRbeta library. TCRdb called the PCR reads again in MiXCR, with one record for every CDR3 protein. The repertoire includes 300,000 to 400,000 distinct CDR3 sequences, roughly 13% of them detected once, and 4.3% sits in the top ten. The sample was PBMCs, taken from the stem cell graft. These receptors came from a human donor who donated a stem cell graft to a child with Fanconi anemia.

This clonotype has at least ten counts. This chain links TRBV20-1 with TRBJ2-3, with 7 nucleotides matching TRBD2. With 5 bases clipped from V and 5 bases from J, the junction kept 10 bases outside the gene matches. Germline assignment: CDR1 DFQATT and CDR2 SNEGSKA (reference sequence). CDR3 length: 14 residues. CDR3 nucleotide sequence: TGCAGTGCTTCTTGGCGGGGGAAAGGAGATACGCAGTATTTT. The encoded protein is CSASWRGKGDTQYF.

The CDR3 is CSARDEGLAGTYNEQFF. In nucleotides, the CDR3 is TGCAGTGCTAGAGATGAGGGACTAGCGGGGACCTACAATGAGCAGTTCTTC. This sequence joins TRBV20-1 and TRBJ2-1, with TRBD2 identical over 13 bases. This CDR3 has 17 amino acids. Per germline, CDR1 DFQATT and CDR2 SNEGSKA (reference sequence). V was clipped by 0 bases and J by 2 bases; unmatched bases: 4.

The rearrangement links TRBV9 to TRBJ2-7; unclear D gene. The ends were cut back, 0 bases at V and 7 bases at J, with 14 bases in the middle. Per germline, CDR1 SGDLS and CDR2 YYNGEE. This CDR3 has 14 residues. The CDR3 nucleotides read TGTGCCAGCAGCGTAGAGGCACATACGTGGGAGCAGTACTTC. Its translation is CASSVEAHTWEQYF.

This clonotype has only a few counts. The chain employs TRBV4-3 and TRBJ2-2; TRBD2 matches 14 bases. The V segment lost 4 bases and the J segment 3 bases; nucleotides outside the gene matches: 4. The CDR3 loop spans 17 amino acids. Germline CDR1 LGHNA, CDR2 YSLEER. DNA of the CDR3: TGCGCCAGCAGCCCGGGACTAGCGGGGGTATACACCGGGGAGCTGTTTTTT. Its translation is CASSPGLAGVYTGELFF.

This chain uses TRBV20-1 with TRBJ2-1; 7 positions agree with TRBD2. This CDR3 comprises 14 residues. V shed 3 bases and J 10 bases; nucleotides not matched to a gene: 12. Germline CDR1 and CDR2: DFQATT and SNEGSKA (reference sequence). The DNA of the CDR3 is TGCAGTGCTAGGGGGGGGACTCCCCATGGGGAGCAGTTCTTC. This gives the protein CSARGGTPHGEQFF.

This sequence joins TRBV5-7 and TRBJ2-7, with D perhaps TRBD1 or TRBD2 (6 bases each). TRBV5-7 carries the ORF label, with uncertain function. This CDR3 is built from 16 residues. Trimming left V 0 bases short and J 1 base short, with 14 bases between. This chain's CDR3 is CASSLEEGGPSYEQYV. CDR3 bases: TGTGCCAGCAGCTTGGAGGAGGGGGGACCTTCCTACGAGCAGTACGTC.

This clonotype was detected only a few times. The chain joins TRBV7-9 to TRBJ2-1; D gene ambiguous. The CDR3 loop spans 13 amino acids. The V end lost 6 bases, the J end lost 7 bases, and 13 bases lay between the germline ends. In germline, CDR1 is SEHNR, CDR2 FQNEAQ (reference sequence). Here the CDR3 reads CASSYDTGNEQFF. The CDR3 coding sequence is TGTGCCAGCAGTTACGACACGGGTAATGAGCAGTTCTTC.

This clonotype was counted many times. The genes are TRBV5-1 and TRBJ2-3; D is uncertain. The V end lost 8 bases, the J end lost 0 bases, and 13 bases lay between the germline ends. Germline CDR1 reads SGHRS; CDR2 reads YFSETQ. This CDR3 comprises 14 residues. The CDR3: CASSTMTSTDTQYF. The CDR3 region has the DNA TGCGCCAGTTCGACAATGACTAGCACAGATACGCAGTATTTT.

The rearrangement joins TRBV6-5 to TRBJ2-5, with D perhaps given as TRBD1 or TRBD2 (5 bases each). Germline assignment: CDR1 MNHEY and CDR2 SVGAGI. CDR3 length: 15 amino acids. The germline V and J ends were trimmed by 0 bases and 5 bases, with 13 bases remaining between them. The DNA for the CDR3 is TGTGCCAGCAGTTACTCAGGGCGAGAGGGGGAGACCCAGTACTTC. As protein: CASSYSGREGETQYF.

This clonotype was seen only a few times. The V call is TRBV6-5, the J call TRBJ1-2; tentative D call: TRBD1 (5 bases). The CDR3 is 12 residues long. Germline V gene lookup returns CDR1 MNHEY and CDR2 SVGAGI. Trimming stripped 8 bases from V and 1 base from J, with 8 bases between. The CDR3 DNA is TGTGCCAGCCGAGACAGTAACTATGGCTACACCTTC. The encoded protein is CASRDSNYGYTF.